A selection of T cell receptor beta chains follows, all from one sample in a study of blood T cells in healthy people across ages. MiXCR, applied by TCRdb to the 5' RACE reads, yields one record per CDR3 protein. The table has some 730,000 distinct CDR3 sequences, 22% seen once; the top ten hold about 22%. Sequencing was done on a sample of blood. Receptor source: a man between 65 and 79 years old in good health. CDR3s include the opening cysteine and the closing phenylalanine or tryptophan. The D gene is left open where the match is weak. A row's size may be missing; if present it is once, few, many or a size class.

J: TRBJ2-7; D: TRBD2; V: TRBV10-3; size: .; CDR3: CAISEGSGVSYEQYF; DNA: TGTGCCATCAGTGAAGGTAGCGGGGTCTCCTACGAGCAGTACTTC
J: TRBJ2-1; D: .; V: TRBV7-9; size: .; CDR3: CASSLRWDENEQFF; DNA: TGTGCCAGCAGCTTAAGGTGGGACGAAAATGAGCAGTTCTTC
J: TRBJ2-7; D: .; V: TRBV25-1; size: few; CDR3: CASSETGYYEQYF; DNA: TGTGCCAGCAGTGAAACAGGGTACTACGAGCAGTACTTC
J: TRBJ1-4; D: TRBD1; V: TRBV27; size: few; CDR3: CASTLRTGTNEKLFF; DNA: TGTGCCAGCACCCTTCGGACAGGCACGAATGAAAAACTGTTTTTT
J: TRBJ1-3; D: .; V: TRBV12-3/TRBV12-4; size: .; CDR3: CASSLAHTANTIYF; DNA: TGTGCCAGCAGTTTAGCGCATACAGCGAACACCATATATTTT
J: TRBJ2-3; D: TRBD2; V: TRBV29-1; size: few; CDR3: CSAAKTSGTDTQYF; DNA: TGCAGCGCCGCCAAGACTAGCGGCACAGATACGCAGTATTTT
J: TRBJ1-4; D: TRBD1; V: TRBV28; size: few; CDR3: CASSLQQGANNEKLFF; DNA: TGTGCCAGCAGTCTGCAACAGGGGGCAAATAATGAAAAACTGTTTTTT
J: TRBJ2-4; D: TRBD1; V: TRBV3-1; size: .; CDR3: CASSQYRGLVNIQYF; DNA: TGTGCCAGCAGCCAATACAGGGGGCTCGTGAACATTCAGTACTTC
J: TRBJ2-3; D: TRBD2; V: TRBV27; size: .; CDR3: CASRPGIAGPTPQYF; DNA: TGTGCCAGCCGACCCGGGATAGCGGGACCCACGCCGCAGTATTTT
J: TRBJ1-1; D: .; V: TRBV11-2; size: .; CDR3: CASSRRSGGGLGEAFF; DNA: TGTGCCAGCAGCCGAAGGTCGGGGGGCGGTCTTGGTGAAGCTTTCTTT
J: TRBJ1-2; D: TRBD1; V: TRBV5-8; size: few; CDR3: CARTRDRVRGYTF; DNA: TGTGCCAGAACCCGGGACAGGGTTCGCGGCTACACCTTC
J: TRBJ2-3; D: TRBD2; V: TRBV7-2; size: .; CDR3: CASSLYGGTTDTQYF; DNA: TGTGCCAGCAGCTTGTACGGGGGGACCACAGATACGCAGTATTTT
J: TRBJ2-1; D: .; V: TRBV3-1; size: .; CDR3: CASSPGIGAGNHNEQFF; DNA: TGTGCCAGCAGCCCTGGAATAGGGGCGGGAAACCACAATGAGCAGTTCTTC
J: TRBJ2-2; D: .; V: TRBV11-2; size: .; CDR3: CASSPVGVNTGELFF; DNA: TGTGCCAGCAGCCCCGTCGGGGTCAACACCGGGGAGCTGTTTTTT
J: TRBJ2-5; D: TRBD2; V: TRBV14; size: few; CDR3: CASSVPDSPWEGRETQYF; DNA: TGTGCCAGCAGCGTACCGGACTCACCCTGGGAGGGCCGCGAGACCCAGTACTTC
J: TRBJ2-1; D: TRBD1; V: TRBV10-3; size: few; CDR3: CAIAKGQNNEQFF; DNA: TGTGCCATCGCCAAGGGACAGAACAATGAGCAGTTCTTC
J: TRBJ2-6; D: .; V: TRBV4-1; size: .; CDR3: CASSQDGRKGPTPGANVLTF; DNA: TGCGCCAGCAGCCAAGATGGACGGAAGGGTCCAACCCCTGGGGCCAACGTCCTGACTTTC
J: TRBJ1-1; D: TRBD1; V: TRBV10-3; size: .; CDR3: CATQREPGQGVAFF; DNA: TGTGCCACCCAGCGCGAACCGGGACAGGGAGTCGCTTTCTTT
J: TRBJ1-1; D: .; V: TRBV10-3; size: .; CDR3: CAIRGDTTPAGEAFF; DNA: TGTGCCATCAGAGGGGATACGACTCCCGCCGGGGAAGCTTTCTTT
J: TRBJ2-3; D: .; V: TRBV7-3; size: .; CDR3: CASSQDRGTLTDTQYF; DNA: TGTGCCAGCAGCCAAGATCGGGGGACCCTCACAGATACGCAGTATTTT
J: TRBJ1-6; D: .; V: TRBV20-1; size: .; CDR3: CSARVSGAWAQSPLHF; DNA: TGCAGTGCTAGAGTGTCCGGGGCTTGGGCGCAATCACCCCTCCACTTT
J: TRBJ1-1; D: .; V: TRBV5-1; size: .; CDR3: CASSLSQSNTEAFF; DNA: TGCGCCAGCAGCTTGAGTCAGTCGAACACTGAAGCTTTCTTT
J: TRBJ2-1; D: .; V: TRBV20-1; size: few; CDR3: CSAIRAFMDEQFF; DNA: TGCAGTGCGATCCGGGCCTTCATGGATGAGCAGTTCTTC
J: TRBJ1-1; D: .; V: TRBV28; size: .; CDR3: CASKGGRMNTEAFF; DNA: TGTGCCAGTAAGGGGGGCAGGATGAACACTGAAGCTTTCTTT
J: TRBJ1-1; D: .; V: TRBV5-1; size: .; CDR3: CASSGAGPGGTEAFF; DNA: TGCGCCAGCAGCGGGGCGGGCCCCGGCGGTACTGAAGCTTTCTTT
J: TRBJ2-1; D: TRBD1; V: TRBV6-5; size: few; CDR3: CASSRTGSSSYNEQFF; DNA: TGTGCCAGCAGCCGGACAGGGAGCAGCTCCTACAATGAGCAGTTCTTC
J: TRBJ1-5; D: TRBD1; V: TRBV5-1; size: few; CDR3: CASSLGDSYNQPQHF; DNA: TGCGCCAGCAGCTTGGGGGACAGTTACAATCAGCCCCAGCATTTT
J: TRBJ2-3; D: .; V: TRBV5-5; size: few; CDR3: CASSFQVDTQYF; DNA: TGTGCCAGCAGCTTCCAGGTCGATACGCAGTATTTT
J: TRBJ2-7; D: .; V: TRBV7-2; size: few; CDR3: CASSFDRLNEQYF; DNA: TGTGCCAGCAGCTTCGACAGGTTGAACGAGCAGTACTTC
J: TRBJ2-2; D: .; V: TRBV7-2; size: .; CDR3: CASSSGIKPGELFF; DNA: TGTGCCAGCAGCTCGGGGATTAAGCCCGGGGAGCTGTTTTTT
J: TRBJ2-3; D: .; V: TRBV7-6; size: .; CDR3: CASSSRGDRISTDTQYF; DNA: TGTGCCAGCAGCTCCCGGGGGGACAGGATTAGCACAGATACGCAGTATTTT
J: TRBJ1-4; D: .; V: TRBV15; size: .; CDR3: CATSREVRGRNEKLFF; DNA: TGTGCCACCAGCAGAGAAGTGCGGGGACGTAATGAAAAACTGTTTTTT
J: TRBJ1-2; D: TRBD1; V: TRBV19; size: .; CDR3: CASSMTGFQGGGRVGYTF; DNA: TGTGCCAGTAGTATGACCGGCTTTCAAGGGGGCGGACGAGTTGGCTACACCTTC
J: TRBJ2-3; D: .; V: TRBV7-9; size: few; CDR3: CASIAGAKDTQYF; DNA: TGTGCCAGCATTGCAGGGGCAAAAGATACGCAGTATTTT
J: TRBJ2-1; D: TRBD2; V: TRBV12-3/TRBV12-4; size: many; CDR3: CASSSWTSGSMVYNEQFF; DNA: TGTGCCAGCAGTTCCTGGACTAGCGGGAGTATGGTCTACAATGAGCAGTTCTTC
J: TRBJ1-5; D: .; V: TRBV29-1; size: .; CDR3: CSVAAAQGNQPQHF; DNA: TGCAGCGTTGCCGCCGCTCAGGGGAACCAGCCCCAGCATTTT
J: TRBJ1-1; D: .; V: TRBV29-1; size: many; CDR3: CSVDRDTEAFF; DNA: TGCAGCGTTGACCGAGACACTGAAGCTTTCTTT
J: TRBJ2-1; D: .; V: TRBV11-2; size: .; CDR3: CASSLDSLIGHEQFF; DNA: TGTGCCAGCAGCTTAGACTCCCTGATTGGGCATGAGCAGTTCTTC
J: TRBJ1-5; D: TRBD1; V: TRBV12-3/TRBV12-4; size: .; CDR3: CASSEGQVGSNQPQHF; DNA: TGTGCCAGCAGTGAAGGACAGGTTGGAAGCAATCAGCCCCAGCATTTT
J: TRBJ1-3; D: .; V: TRBV15; size: .; CDR3: CATSSEATGNTIYF; DNA: TGTGCCACCAGCTCGGAGGCCACTGGAAACACCATATATTTT
J: TRBJ2-1; D: TRBD2; V: TRBV20-1; size: .; CDR3: CSANKGLAGGEQFF; DNA: TGCAGTGCTAACAAGGGACTAGCGGGAGGTGAGCAGTTCTTC
J: TRBJ1-4; D: .; V: TRBV20-1; size: few; CDR3: CSAEGFVGTSEKLFF; DNA: TGCAGTGCGGAGGGGTTTGTTGGAACTAGTGAAAAACTGTTTTTT
J: TRBJ2-3; D: TRBD2; V: TRBV9; size: .; CDR3: CASSASLAGAHTQYF; DNA: TGTGCCAGCAGCGCCTCCCTAGCGGGCGCTCATACGCAGTATTTT
J: TRBJ1-5; D: .; V: TRBV20-1; size: .; CDR3: CSARVDSYSNQPQHF; DNA: TGCAGTGCTAGAGTTGACAGCTATAGCAATCAGCCCCAGCATTTT
J: TRBJ1-6; D: .; V: TRBV5-8; size: .; CDR3: CASSLGSLLNSPLHF; DNA: TGTGCCAGCAGCTTGGGCAGCCTATTGAATTCACCCCTCCACTTT
J: TRBJ1-2; D: TRBD1; V: TRBV12-3/TRBV12-4; size: many; CDR3: CASSFWGTGDPTNYGYTF; DNA: TGTGCCAGCAGTTTCTGGGGTACAGGGGATCCCACCAACTATGGCTACACCTTC
J: TRBJ2-3; D: TRBD2; V: TRBV28; size: few; CDR3: CASSFGSGGPLGADTQYF; DNA: TGTGCCAGCAGTTTCGGTAGCGGGGGTCCCCTAGGAGCAGACACGCAGTATTTT